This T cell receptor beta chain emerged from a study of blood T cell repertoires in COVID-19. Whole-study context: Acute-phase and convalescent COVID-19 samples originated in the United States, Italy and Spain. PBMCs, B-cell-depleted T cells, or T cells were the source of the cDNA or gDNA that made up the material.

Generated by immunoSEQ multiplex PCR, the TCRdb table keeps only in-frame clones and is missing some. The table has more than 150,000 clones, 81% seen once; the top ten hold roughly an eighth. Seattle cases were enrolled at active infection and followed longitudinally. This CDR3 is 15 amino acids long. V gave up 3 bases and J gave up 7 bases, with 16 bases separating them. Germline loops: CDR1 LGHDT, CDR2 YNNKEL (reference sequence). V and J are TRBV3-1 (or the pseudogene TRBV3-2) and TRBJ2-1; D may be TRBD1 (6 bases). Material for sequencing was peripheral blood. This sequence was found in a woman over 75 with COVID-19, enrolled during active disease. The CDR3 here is CASSHDLGQQNEQFF. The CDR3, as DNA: TGTGCCAGCAGCCATGACTTGGGACAACAGAATGAGCAGTTCTTC.